This T cell receptor (beta chain) was captured by sequencing in a study of T cell repertoires in ileal Crohn's disease. Method: immunoSEQ multiplex PCR; TCRdb's copy keeps in-frame clones and lacks some. The sample gives over 3,000 clones, 81% of which show up once; about 5.1% is in the top ten. This clone was picked up a small number of times. This CDR3 is 14 amino acids long. V was trimmed by 0 bases and J by 0 bases, leaving 6 bases between them. Looked up from germline, CDR1 is SGDLS and CDR2 is YYNGEE. The time point: neoterminal ileum biopsy at postoperative endoscopy, about 6 months after surgery.

Source material: ileal tissue. The TCR was taken from an adult with Crohn's disease. This rearrangement joins TRBV9 to TRBJ2-5; D uncertain. CDR3 bases: TGTGCCAGCAGCGTAGCGCTATACCAAGAGACCCAGTACTTC. This codes for CASSVALYQETQYF.